Below, one T cell receptor beta chain is given with its context. The CDR3 is 9 residues long. CDR1 is SQVTM, CDR2 ANQGSEA, per germline. The V end lost 8 bases, the J end lost 6 bases, and 8 bases lay between the germline ends. Assay: immunoSEQ multiplex PCR; the TCRdb copy retains only in-frame clones and omits some. This table has about 260,000 clones, roughly 88% appearing once. The data derive from a study of cytomegalovirus exposure and HLA in healthy donors. The clonotype was recovered from a woman aged 25 to 45 in good health and CMV-seronegative. The chain links TRBV29-1 to TRBJ2-7, with D unresolved. The sequencing input was PBMCs. Here the CDR3 reads CSSFSEQYF. The CDR3 bases are TGCAGCTCTTTCTCCGAGCAGTACTTC.